This record looks at one TCR beta chain sequence and its context. Antigen specificity is unknown. This PCR relied on a set of 60 Vbeta primers and 13 Jbeta primers. Some clones are missing from TCRdb's copy, which holds only in-frame ones; the method was immunoSEQ multiplex PCR. The profile covers some 130,000 clones, with around nine tenths appearing a single time and about 5% taken by the ten largest. The V and J ends lost 5 bases and 8 bases, in that order; junction bases with no gene match: 10. Germline CDR1 MDHEN, CDR2 SYDVKM. This CDR3 comprises 14 residues. This sample was taken from a study of cytomegalovirus exposure and HLA in healthy donors. Whole-study context: Tens of millions of unique TCRs from HLA-typed donors made up an early data release. Notes on the study in general: There were 150 to 200 TCR beta chains listed as cytomegalovirus-associated. A later look showed TCR association rates differing by HLA locus, highest for DRB1 and lowest for HLA-C. Because they were indistinguishable, some V segments, including TRBV6-2 and TRBV6-3, were excluded.

The receptor was derived from a woman in her twenties or thirties in good health and CMV-seronegative. What was sequenced was PBMCs. The V call is TRBV28, the J call TRBJ1-2; 8 bases match TRBD1. The CDR3 sequence is CASSTDRGVRGYTF. CDR3 nucleotide sequence: TGTGCCAGCAGTACCGACAGGGGCGTCCGAGGCTACACCTTC.